This T cell receptor (beta chain) emerged from a study of glioma-infiltrating T cells. Overall study findings and caveats: A blood CDR3 motif signature was depleted in highly divergent patients. Tissue-blood divergence was below expectation in non-neoplastic patients, above in gliomas.

In its sample, this clonotype was seen a few times. The antigen is undetermined. TCR alpha and beta CDR3 regions were amplified from RNA using iRepertoire nested multiplex PCR. TCRdb re-derived calls from the multiplex PCR reads in MiXCR, one entry per CDR3 protein. The sample yields 300,000 to 450,000 distinct CDR3 sequences, roughly 41% seen once. V was shortened by 3 bases and J by 5 bases, with 10 bases between the two germline ends. Per germline, CDR1 KGHSH and CDR2 LQKENI. CDR3 size: 13 residues. The chain couples TRBV18 to TRBJ2-5, with D unclear. Specimen: glioma tissue, nonneoplastic brain tissue, or PBMCs (not recorded which). This clonotype was sampled from a human donor with low-grade glioma or glioblastoma, undergoing nonglioma brain surgery, or in good health (not recorded which). CDR3 bases: TGTGCCAGCTCACCTGTCCCTTCGGAGACCCAGTACTTC. Translating gives CASSPVPSETQYF.